The 15 T cell receptor beta chains in this list originate from one sample, sequenced in a study of cytomegalovirus exposure and HLA in healthy donors. It was with 60 Vbeta and 13 Jbeta primers that the PCR ran. Assay used: immunoSEQ multiplex PCR; TCRdb lists only in-frame clones, some missing. The sample shows 70,000 to 75,000 clones, approximately 75% of them seen only once. The sequenced sample consisted of PBMCs. These receptors were obtained from a woman between 35 and 50 years old in good health and CMV-seropositive.

The genes are TRBV19 and TRBJ2-6; D remains ambiguous. The germline V and J ends were trimmed by 5 bases and 0 bases, with 11 bases remaining between them. CDR1 LNHDA and CDR2 SQIVND come from the germline V gene (reference sequence). The CDR3 runs to 16 residues. The CDR3 sequence is CASSDAGYSGANVLTF. The CDR3 nucleotides read TGTGCCAGTAGTGACGCCGGGTACTCTGGGGCCAACGTCCTGACTTTC.

The rearrangement uses TRBV5-1 and TRBJ2-7; D may be TRBD1 (5 bases). There are 14 residues in the CDR3. Trimming cost V 0 bases and J 4 bases, with 11 bases left between them. From germline, CDR1 is SGHRS and CDR2 YFSETQ. This CDR3 reads CASSLADSFYEQYF. CDR3 bases: TGCGCCAGCAGCTTGGCCGACAGTTTTTACGAGCAGTACTTC.

There are a few counts of this clone. The J gene is TRBJ2-1, the V gene TRBV5-6, with 10 bases that match TRBD1. The CDR3 runs 15 residues. The trim removed 3 bases at V and 6 bases at J, leaving 6 bases unmatched. Germline V gene lookup returns CDR1 SGHDT and CDR2 YYEEEE. The CDR3 here is CASSSDRGPGNEQFF. The CDR3 DNA follows: TGTGCCAGCAGCTCTGACAGGGGGCCAGGCAATGAGCAGTTCTTC.

V is TRBV7-2 and J is TRBJ2-7; D is perhaps TRBD1 (6 bases). V dropped 4 bases and J dropped 3 bases, with 13 bases sitting between them. Germline CDR1 and CDR2: SGHTA and FQGNSA. The CDR3 is made up of 14 amino acids. CDR3 region: CASSSMTGLYEQYF. The DNA for the CDR3 is TGTGCCAGCAGCTCCATGACAGGCCTCTACGAGCAGTACTTC.

This rearrangement joins TRBV5-4 to TRBJ1-2, with TRBD1 matching 9 bases. Looked up from germline, CDR1 is SGHNT and CDR2 is YYREEE (reference sequence). J lost 4 bases, V lost 1 base, and 11 bases had no gene match. This CDR3 contains 17 residues. Written as DNA, the CDR3 is TGTGCCAGCAGCTTGACGGGGACAGGGACGATGGCCTATGGCTACACCTTC. Translated, it gives CASSLTGTGTMAYGYTF.

This rearrangement joins TRBV19 to TRBJ2-1; 11 bases match TRBD2. The length of the CDR3 is 12 residues. Germline CDR1 LNHDA, CDR2 SQIVND (reference sequence). V lost 8 bases, J lost 8 bases, and 2 bases stayed unmatched. This CDR3 is CASQLAGDEQFF. CDR3 DNA: TGTGCCAGTCAACTAGCGGGGGATGAGCAGTTCTTC.

V is TRBV2 and J is TRBJ1-2; TRBD1 agrees at 7 bases. Per the germline V gene, CDR1 is SNHLY and CDR2 is FYNNEI. V shed 8 bases and J 4 bases; nucleotides not matched to a gene: 13. CDR3 size: 15 residues. CDR3 bases: TGTGCCAGCCGGAAGGGACAGTTATTGATCTATGGCTACACCTTC. It encodes CASRKGQLLIYGYTF.

V and J are TRBV6-6 and TRBJ2-5; TRBD2 might be the D (6 bases). CDR1 MNHNY and CDR2 SVGAGI come from the germline V gene (reference sequence). V shed 2 bases and J shed 5 bases, with 15 bases lying between them. The CDR3 covers 15 residues. CDR3 bases: TGTGCCAGCAGTTACCAGTCAGGAGGGGTTGAGACCCAGTACTTC. Amino acids: CASSYQSGGVETQYF.

This clone has a count of ten or more. The chain has TRBV6-1 and TRBJ2-1; a weak D match, TRBD2 (5 bases). The CDR3 runs 13 residues. Germline loops: CDR1 MNHNS, CDR2 SASEGT. Trimming cost V 3 bases and J 4 bases, with 7 bases left between them. The CDR3 DNA reads TGTGCCAGCAGTGAGAGGGAATACAATGAGCAGTTCTTC. Amino acids: CASSEREYNEQFF.

The CDR3 sequence is CAKRTYCTDTQYF. Written as DNA, the CDR3 is TGTGCCAAGAGAACTTACTGCACAGATACGCAGTATTTT. The V and J genes are TRBV6-5 and TRBJ2-3; D call uncertain. The germline gives CDR1 MNHEY, CDR2 SVGAGI. This CDR3 region has 13 residues. Trimming removed 10 bases at V and 1 base at J, with 12 bases between.

This clone was picked up a small number of times. The chain employs TRBV7-8 and TRBJ2-7; 13 bases align to TRBD2. From germline, CDR1 is SGHVS and CDR2 FQNEAQ. The V and J ends lost 4 bases and 2 bases, in that order; junction bases with no gene match: 8. The CDR3 runs to 17 residues. CDR3 protein: CASSSGTSGAFAYEQYF. DNA for the CDR3: TGTGCCAGCAGCTCCGGGACTAGCGGGGCTTTTGCCTACGAGCAGTACTTC.

This chain joins TRBV28 and TRBJ1-5; TRBD1 might be the D (6 bases). The CDR3 sequence is 16 residues long. Germline assignment: CDR1 MDHEN and CDR2 SYDVKM. V gave up 7 bases and J gave up 3 bases, with 19 bases separating them. CDR3 in amino acids: CASKSTGTLTNQPQHF. DNA for the CDR3: TGTGCCAGCAAGAGCACCGGGACACTGACCAATCAGCCCCAGCATTTT.

The V and J genes are TRBV5-6 and TRBJ2-1; 7 bases line up with TRBD1. The germline V gene encodes CDR1 SGHDT and CDR2 YYEEEE. This CDR3 has 13 residues. V trimming: 3 bases; J trimming: 6 bases; junction bases outside the gene matches: 3. CDR3 region: CASSWDRSNEQFF. The CDR3 nucleotides are TGTGCCAGCAGCTGGGACAGATCCAATGAGCAGTTCTTC.

The chain is built from TRBV11-3 and TRBJ1-6, with TRBD1 identical over 7 bases. The V segment lost 3 bases and the J segment 2 bases; nucleotides outside the gene matches: 4. There are 16 residues in the CDR3. In germline, CDR1 is SGHNT, CDR2 YENEEA. The CDR3 reads CASSFTGTAYNSPLHF. CDR3 in DNA: TGTGCCAGCAGCTTCACCGGGACAGCCTATAATTCACCCCTCCACTTT.

A few counts support this clone. The V gene is TRBV29-1, the J gene TRBJ1-4, with D unclear. CDR1 is SQVTM, CDR2 ANQGSEA, per germline. Trimming took 7 bases from V and 7 from J, leaving 16 bases between them. The CDR3 is 13 residues long. The CDR3: CSGQHGKGEKLFF. The DNA of the CDR3 is TGCAGCGGCCAACACGGGAAAGGTGAAAAACTGTTTTTT. Full variable domain (remainder filled in from reference TRBV29-1 and TRBJ1-4): SAVISQKPSRDICQRGTSLTIQCQVDSQVTMMFWYRQQPGQSLTLIATANQGSEATYESGFVIDKFPISRPNLTFSTLTVSNMSPEDSSIYLCSGQHGKGEKLFFGSGTQLSVL.